The clone carrying this T cell receptor beta chain has more than one count but fewer than ten. Its antigen is not identified. This sample was included in a study of T cells in Graves' hyperthyroidism and ophthalmopathy. Findings and limits, study-wide: Within blood appeared most thyroid clonotypes that had expanded above 0.001.

In germline, CDR1 is SNHLY, CDR2 FYNNEI. The trim removed 8 bases at V and 4 bases at J, leaving 8 bases unmatched. This CDR3 is 14 amino acids long. Aged 18 to 65, the patients had hyperthyroidism that was newly diagnosed and had lasted under 2 months. Extraction of PBMCs used roughly 9.6 ml of fresh peripheral blood. It was RNA transcripts that yielded the amplified TCR beta CDR3 regions. The TCR CDR3 first-round RT-PCR relied on the HTBI primer set. Each CDR3 protein is one row after TCRdb ran MiXCR on the multiplex PCR reads. Of under 400,000 distinct CDR3 sequences in the sample, roughly 13% were seen once.

The origin of this receptor is a woman aged 60-70 years with Graves' hyperthyroidism. The chain is built from TRBV2 and TRBJ2-3, with 8 bases aligning to TRBD2. The material sequenced was blood. DNA for the CDR3: TGTGCCAGCCGTCGCCGAGCGGGAGCAGATACGCAGTATTTT. It specifies CASRRRAGADTQYF.